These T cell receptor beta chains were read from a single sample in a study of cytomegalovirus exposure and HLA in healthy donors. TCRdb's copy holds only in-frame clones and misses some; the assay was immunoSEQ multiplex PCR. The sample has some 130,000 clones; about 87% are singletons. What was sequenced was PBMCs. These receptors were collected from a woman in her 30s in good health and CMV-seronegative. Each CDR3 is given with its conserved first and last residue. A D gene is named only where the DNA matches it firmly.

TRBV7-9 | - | CASSLGAERPATNEKLFF
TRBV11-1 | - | CASSLKAGEHYGYTF
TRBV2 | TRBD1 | CASSERGRSSYNEQFF
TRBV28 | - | CASGLITDTQYF
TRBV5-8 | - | CASSLGIGEAFF
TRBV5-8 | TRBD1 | CASSQDPGTGNTEAFF
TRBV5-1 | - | CASSSQGSDTQYF
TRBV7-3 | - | CASSSVGTLTSYEQYF
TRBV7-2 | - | CASSFWGVETQYF
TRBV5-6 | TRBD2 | CASSLGGRLSYEQYF
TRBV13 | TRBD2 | CASSSGLAGGPFTYNEQFF
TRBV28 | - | CASTGVAGANVLTF
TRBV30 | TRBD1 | CAWSKGQAEAFF
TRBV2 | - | CASRREDFGTEAFF
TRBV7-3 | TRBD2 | CASSRLAGGQETQYF
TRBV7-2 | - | CASSLKVGLYNEQFF
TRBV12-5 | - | CASALETGELFF
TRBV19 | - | CASSIGGGQPQHF
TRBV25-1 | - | CASSDNGGAREAFF
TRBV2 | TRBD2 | CATRSGGGLQETQYF